This T cell receptor beta chain emerged from a study of response to subunit inactivated influenza vaccine. Whole-study findings and limits: That few new T cells are recruited by each seasonal influenza vaccination was the authors' suggestion.

Each CDR3 protein is one row after TCRdb ran MiXCR on the RT-PCR reads. Here the sample spans 700,000 to 800,000 distinct CDR3 sequences, 15% to 20% being singletons. The germline V gene has CDR1 MNHEY and CDR2 SVGEGT. V gave up 6 bases and J gave up 7 bases, with 13 bases separating them. There are 13 residues in the CDR3. With regard to this clonotype: Its antigen is as yet unknown.

This chain connects TRBV6-2 or TRBV6-3 to TRBJ2-1; D gene unclear. This clonotype originated in a man aged 50 to 60 who received an inactivated influenza vaccine. Here the sequenced sample was PBMCs from blood, taken 4 to 6 days after vaccination. The CDR3 sequence is CASSMTQGNEQFF. In DNA form, the CDR3 reads TGTGCCAGCAGCATGACCCAAGGAAATGAGCAGTTCTTC.